A single sample is the source of the 28 T cell receptor beta chains below, sequenced in a study of cytomegalovirus exposure and HLA in healthy donors. Amplification used 60 Vbeta primers and 13 Jbeta primers. Clones were sequenced by immunoSEQ multiplex PCR, and TCRdb holds only the in-frame ones, with some missing. The profile shows about 160,000 clones, under 85% of them singletons. Sequenced material: PBMCs. Receptors originate from a woman in her twenties or thirties in good health and CMV-seronegative.

The rearrangement joins TRBV10-3 to TRBJ1-4; D uncertain. V lost 0 bases and J lost 6, with 11 bases in between. CDR1 and CDR2 (germline): ENHRY, SYGVKD. CDR3 length: 15 amino acids. CDR3 nucleotide sequence: TGTGCCATCAGTGAGTCGGTAGTTGGAGATGAAAAACTGTTTTTT. Encoded protein: CAISESVVGDEKLFF.

This chain links TRBV30 with TRBJ2-1, with 8 bases matching TRBD1. The CDR3 contains 13 residues. CDR1 GTSNPN and CDR2 SVGIG come from the germline V gene (reference sequence). V was pared by 5 bases and J by 6 bases, with 6 bases of the junction left unmatched. As DNA, the CDR3 is TGTGCCTGGGGGGGACAGGTCGGCAATGAGCAGTTCTTC. As protein: CAWGGQVGNEQFF. The full variable domain, with the rest looked up from reference TRBV30 and TRBJ2-1, is SQTIHQWPATLVQPVGSPLSLECTVEGTSNPNLYWYRQAAGRGLQLLFYSVGIGQISSEVPQNLSASRPQDRQFILSSKKLLLSDSGFYLCAWGGQVGNEQFFGPGTRLTVL.

This clone has only one observation. V and J are TRBV29-1 and TRBJ2-5, with 9 bases lining up with TRBD2. This CDR3 has 15 residues. CDR1 and CDR2 from the germline V gene are SQVTM and ANQGSEA. J lost 3 bases, V lost 6 bases, and 11 bases had no gene match. Written as DNA, the CDR3 is TGCAGCGTCCATGCGGGGGGGCTTGGGAAAGAGACCCAGTACTTC. Protein sequence: CSVHAGGLGKETQYF. Supplemented by reference TRBV29-1 and TRBJ2-5, the full variable domain reads SAVISQKPSRDICQRGTSLTIQCQVDSQVTMMFWYRQQPGQSLTLIATANQGSEATYESGFVIDKFPISRPNLTFSTLTVSNMSPEDSSIYLCSVHAGGLGKETQYFGPGTRLLVL.

V usage is TRBV6-6 and J usage is TRBJ1-2; TRBD1 matches 9 bases. J lost 6 bases, V lost 5 bases, and 13 bases had no gene match. The CDR3 is 16 amino acids. CDR1 MNHNY and CDR2 SVGAGI come from the germline V gene (reference sequence). The CDR3 protein is CASSAAPGQGVDGYTF. The CDR3 region has the DNA TGTGCCAGCAGTGCCGCCCCGGGACAGGGTGTGGATGGCTACACCTTC.

This clone has a handful of counts. The V and J genes are TRBV7-2 and TRBJ1-2; 9 nucleotides agree with TRBD1. The CDR3 covers 18 residues. Germline loops: CDR1 SGHTA, CDR2 FQGNSA. V shed 1 base, J shed 5 bases, and the junction held 14 bases outside the gene matches. The CDR3 reads CASSLGGHTGGQLYGYTF. The CDR3 bases are TGTGCCAGCAGCTTAGGAGGCCACACAGGGGGCCAATTATATGGCTACACCTTC.

The J gene is TRBJ2-5, the V gene TRBV28; TRBD2 is a possible D gene (5 bases). V shed 6 bases and J shed 9 bases, with 23 bases lying between them. The CDR3 runs to 15 residues. Germline CDR1 and CDR2: MDHEN and SYDVKM. This CDR3 reads CASSSTKAQKKAQYF. As DNA, the CDR3 is TGTGCCAGCAGCTCGACTAAAGCCCAAAAGAAAGCCCAGTACTTC.

This clone showed up just a few times. The chain employs TRBV2 and TRBJ1-2; D is unclear. Germline V gives CDR1 SNHLY, CDR2 FYNNEI. The CDR3 length is 12 residues. Trimming stripped 6 bases from V and 7 bases from J, with 12 bases between. For the CDR3, the DNA is TGTGCCAGCAGCGGCAGCGGACCTGGCTACACCTTC. It is translated as CASSGSGPGYTF.

V is TRBV6-5 and J is TRBJ1-5; D ambiguous. Between the trimmed V and J ends, which lost 5 bases and 11 bases, there was a span of 22 bases. This CDR3 contains 15 residues. CDR1 is MNHEY and CDR2 is SVGAGI in the germline V gene. The CDR3 region has the DNA TGTGCCAGCAGTGGGCAGCCTCAAATCAGCGGGTCCCAGCATTTT. Translating gives CASSGQPQISGSQHF.

The V call is TRBV9, the J call TRBJ2-6; D may be TRBD1 (6 bases). CDR3 length equals 18 residues. Trimming cost V 0 bases and J 0 bases, with 13 bases left between them. The germline V gene encodes CDR1 SGDLS and CDR2 YYNGEE. The CDR3 sequence: CASSVGEVGASGANVLTF. The CDR3 DNA sequence: TGTGCCAGCAGCGTAGGTGAAGTGGGGGCCTCTGGGGCCAACGTCCTGACTTTC.

A single count supports this clone. The rearrangement joins TRBV4-1 to TRBJ2-6; 9 positions agree with TRBD1. V was pared by 1 base and J by 0 bases, with 4 bases of the junction left unmatched. The CDR3 consists of 18 residues. CDR1 and CDR2 from the germline V gene are MGHRA and YSYEKL. CDR3 sequence: CASSQGGTGTSGANVLTF. In DNA form, the CDR3 reads TGCGCCAGCAGCCAAGGCGGGACAGGGACCTCTGGGGCCAACGTCCTGACTTTC.

CDR3 nucleotides: TGTGCCAGCAGTTACTCGGACAGGGGGCGGCGAGCTTTCTTT. Protein product: CASSYSDRGRRAFF. The chain is built from TRBV6-5 and TRBJ1-1; TRBD1 matches at 11 bases. Trimming cost V 0 bases and J 10 bases; bases outside gene matches: 4. CDR3 length: 14 residues. The germline CDR1 and CDR2 sequences are MNHEY and SVGAGI.

The chain employs TRBV7-3 and TRBJ2-7; 7 bases align to TRBD2. This CDR3 spans 15 amino acids. With 1 base clipped from V and 0 bases from J, the junction kept 3 bases outside the gene matches. CDR1 and CDR2 from the germline V gene are SGHTA and FQGTGA. The CDR3 loop reads CASSLIGGSSYEQYF. CDR3 DNA sequence: TGTGCCAGCAGCTTAATCGGGGGGAGCTCCTACGAGCAGTACTTC. The entire variable domain, with the rest obtained from reference TRBV7-3 and TRBJ2-7, is as follows: GAGVSQTPSNKVTEKGKYVELRCDPISGHTALYWYRQSLGQGPEFLIYFQGTGAADDSGLPNDRFFAVRPEGSVSTLKIQRTERGDSAVYLCASSLIGGSSYEQYFGPGTRLTVT.

V is TRBV19 and J is TRBJ1-1; a weak D match, TRBD1 (6 bases). Germline loops: CDR1 LNHDA, CDR2 SQIVND (reference sequence). Deletions cut 6 bases from V and 2 bases from J, with 10 bases between. The CDR3 contains 13 residues. CDR3 DNA: TGTGCCAGTAGGGAACAGGGTAACACTGAAGCTTTCTTT. Residues: CASREQGNTEAFF.

A few counts support this clone. V gene TRBV5-1 combines with J gene TRBJ1-1; D may be TRBD1 (6 bases). In germline, CDR1 is SGHRS, CDR2 YFSETQ. Trimming cost V 4 bases and J 0 bases, with 10 bases left between them. The CDR3 has 14 amino acids. CDR3 amino acids: CASSRGQLNTEAFF. The CDR3 DNA sequence: TGCGCCAGCAGCCGTGGACAGTTGAACACTGAAGCTTTCTTT.

The chain employs TRBV7-6 and TRBJ1-4; maybe TRBD1 (5 bases). Trimming left V 5 bases short and J 4 bases short, with 11 bases between. The CDR3 is 14 amino acids. Looked up from germline, CDR1 is SGHVS and CDR2 is FNYEAQ. Here the CDR3 reads CASSGAMSNEKLFF. The CDR3 region has the DNA TGTGCCAGCAGCGGGGCCATGAGTAATGAAAAACTGTTTTTT.

The CDR3 spells CATSSPDRFLENEQFF. CDR3 sequence (DNA): TGTGCCACCAGCAGCCCCGACAGATTTCTGGAAAATGAGCAGTTCTTC. The V call is TRBV15, the J call TRBJ2-1; TRBD1 is a possible D gene (5 bases). V was trimmed by 3 bases and J by 7 bases, leaving 19 bases between them. There are 16 residues in the CDR3. The germline CDR1 and CDR2 sequences are LNHNV and YYDKDF (reference sequence).

V is TRBV11-2 and J is TRBJ2-7; tentatively, D is TRBD1 (5 bases). Germline V gene sequence: CDR1 SGHAT, CDR2 FQNNGV. Trimming removed 5 bases from V and 3 bases from J, with 11 bases in between. The CDR3 has 13 amino acids. CDR3 loop: CASSHQGHYEQYF. CDR3 nucleotide sequence: TGTGCCAGCAGCCACCAGGGTCACTACGAGCAGTACTTC. Supplemented by reference TRBV11-2 and TRBJ2-7, the full variable domain reads EAGVAQSPRYKIIEKRQSVAFWCNPISGHATLYWYQQILGQGPKLLIQFQNNGVVDDSQLPKDRFSAERLKGVDSTLKIQPAKLEDSAVYLCASSHQGHYEQYFGPGTRLTVT.

The table lists this clone with a few counts. The chain combines TRBV7-9 with TRBJ2-3, with D maybe TRBD2 (5 bases). The CDR3 covers 13 residues. CDR1 and CDR2 from the germline V gene are SEHNR and FQNEAQ (reference sequence). Trimming left V 4 bases short and J 2 bases short, with 7 bases between. Written as DNA, the CDR3 is TGTGCCAGCAGCTACGGGAACACAGATACGCAGTATTTT. Amino acid sequence: CASSYGNTDTQYF.

Here the CDR3 DNA reads TGTGCCAGCAGTGTGACAGGAGGTTCTAACTATGGCTACACCTTC. Its protein is CASSVTGGSNYGYTF. J is TRBJ1-2 and V is TRBV25-1; tentatively, D is TRBD1 (6 bases). The CDR3 is 15 amino acids. Germline V gives CDR1 MGHDK, CDR2 SYGVNS. Trimming cost V 4 bases and J 0 bases, with 12 bases left between them.

This rearrangement joins TRBV5-4 to TRBJ2-7, with 13 bases fitting TRBD2. V was clipped by 0 bases and J by 2 bases; unmatched bases: 8. The length of the CDR3 is 18 residues. The germline CDR1 and CDR2 sequences are SGHNT and YYREEE (reference sequence). The chain's CDR3 is CASSLAVGGTSGAYEQYF. The CDR3, as DNA: TGTGCCAGCAGCTTGGCGGTAGGCGGGACTAGCGGGGCCTACGAGCAGTACTTC.

V usage is TRBV10-3 and J usage is TRBJ1-5; no reliable D call. Germline V gives CDR1 ENHRY, CDR2 SYGVKD. V was cut by 0 bases and J by 6 bases, with 12 bases left in between. The CDR3 sequence is 15 residues long. This CDR3 reads CAISESRALVQPQHF. As DNA, the CDR3 is TGTGCCATCAGTGAGTCTCGTGCCTTAGTTCAGCCCCAGCATTTT.

This clone was counted a single time. The rearrangement links TRBV7-9 to TRBJ1-1; possible D gene TRBD1, 6 bases. The CDR3 has 17 amino acids. With 1 base removed from V and 1 base from J, the gap between germline ends came to 16 bases. CDR1 and CDR2 from the germline V gene are SEHNR and FQNEAQ (reference sequence). CDR3 loop: CASSLEGDLRWNTEAFF. For the CDR3, the DNA is TGTGCCAGCAGCTTAGAGGGGGACCTCCGCTGGAACACTGAAGCTTTCTTT.

This clone has just a few counts. The chain has TRBV7-8 and TRBJ2-7, with 8 bases identical to TRBD1. The V segment lost 4 bases and the J segment 2 bases; nucleotides outside the gene matches: 10. The germline gives CDR1 SGHVS, CDR2 FQNEAQ. CDR3 length: 16 amino acids. The CDR3, as DNA: TGTGCCAGCAGCTGGGACCGGACAGGGACTGCCTACGAGCAGTACTTC. Protein sequence: CASSWDRTGTAYEQYF.

The rearrangement links TRBV6-6 to TRBJ2-1, with 8 positions matching TRBD2. Germline loops: CDR1 MNHNY, CDR2 SVGAGI (reference sequence). The CDR3 consists of 15 residues. V was pared by 4 bases and J by 8 bases, with 10 bases of the junction left unmatched. The CDR3 loop reads CASSFAGGGLDEQFF. The DNA of the CDR3 is TGTGCCAGCAGTTTCGCGGGCGGGGGGTTGGATGAGCAGTTCTTC.

The rearrangement uses TRBV6-5 and TRBJ1-1, with D maybe TRBD1 (5 bases). The V gene lost 4 bases and the J gene lost 13 bases, with 19 bases spanning the gap. The CDR3 loop spans 13 amino acids. Germline CDR1 is MNHEY and CDR2 is SVGAGI. CDR3 bases: TGTGCCAGCAGTTCGGGTCCTCGTAAAGGGGTTTTCTTT. It codes for CASSSGPRKGVFF.

This clone was detected only a few times. V and J are TRBV30 and TRBJ1-4, with TRBD1 identical over 8 bases. The germline V gene has CDR1 GTSNPN and CDR2 SVGIG (reference sequence). This CDR3 spans 15 amino acids. The trim removed 0 bases at V and 7 bases at J, leaving 7 bases unmatched. The CDR3 reads CAWSVLTGGSEKLFF. DNA of the CDR3: TGTGCCTGGAGTGTTCTCACAGGGGGGAGTGAAAAACTGTTTTTT. Filled out from reference TRBV30 and TRBJ1-4, the complete variable domain reads SQTIHQWPATLVQPVGSPLSLECTVEGTSNPNLYWYRQAAGRGLQLLFYSVGIGQISSEVPQNLSASRPQDRQFILSSKKLLLSDSGFYLCAWSVLTGGSEKLFFGSGTQLSVL.

The rearrangement uses TRBV20-1 and TRBJ1-1; D ambiguous. CDR3 size: 11 residues. V was shortened by 3 bases and J by 11 bases, with 13 bases between the two germline ends. The germline CDR1 and CDR2 sequences are DFQATT and SNEGSKA (reference sequence). The CDR3 DNA reads as TGCAGTGCTAGTGGTCCCAGCGGGGCTTTCTTT. This sequence encodes CSASGPSGAFF.

This clone is a singleton in its sample. One end of the junction fails to match germline, which may point to a read error. This sequence joins TRBV7-9 and TRBJ2-7, with TRBD1 identical over 10 bases. CDR1 is SEHNR, CDR2 FQNEAQ, per germline (reference sequence). CDR3 length: 15 amino acids. Here the CDR3 DNA reads TGTTCCAGCAGTCACTCCCGGGACAGGGGCCACGAGCAGTACTTC. It codes for CSSSHSRDRGHEQYF.